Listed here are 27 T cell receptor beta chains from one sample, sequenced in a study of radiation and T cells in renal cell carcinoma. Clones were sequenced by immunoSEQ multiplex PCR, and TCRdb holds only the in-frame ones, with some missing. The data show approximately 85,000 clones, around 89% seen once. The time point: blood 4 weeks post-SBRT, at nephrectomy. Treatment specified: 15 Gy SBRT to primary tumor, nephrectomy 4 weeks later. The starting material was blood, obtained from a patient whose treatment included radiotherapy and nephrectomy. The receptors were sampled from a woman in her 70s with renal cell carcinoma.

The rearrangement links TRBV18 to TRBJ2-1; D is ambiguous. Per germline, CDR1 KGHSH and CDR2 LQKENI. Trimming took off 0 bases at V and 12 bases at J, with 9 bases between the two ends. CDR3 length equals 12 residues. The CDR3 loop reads CASSPPLLGQFF. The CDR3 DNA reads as TGTGCCAGCTCACCACCGCTCCTTGGGCAGTTCTTC. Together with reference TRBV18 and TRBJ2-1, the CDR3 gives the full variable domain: NAGVMQNPRHLVRRRGQEARLRCSPMKGHSHVYWYRQLPEEGLKFMVYLQKENIIDESGMPKERFSAEFPKEGPSILRIQQVVRGDSAAYFCASSPPLLGQFFGPGTRLTVL.

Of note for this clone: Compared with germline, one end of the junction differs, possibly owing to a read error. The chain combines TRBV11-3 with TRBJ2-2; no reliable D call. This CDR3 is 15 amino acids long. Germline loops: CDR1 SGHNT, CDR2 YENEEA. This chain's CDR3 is CASSLRAGNSGELFF. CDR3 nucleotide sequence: TGTGCCAGCAGCTTAAGGGCAGGCAACAGCGGGGAGCTGTTTTTT.

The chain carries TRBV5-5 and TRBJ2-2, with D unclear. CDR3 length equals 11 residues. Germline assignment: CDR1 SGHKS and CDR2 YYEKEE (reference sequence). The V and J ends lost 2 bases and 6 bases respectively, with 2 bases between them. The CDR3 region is CASSLSGELFF. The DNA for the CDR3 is TGTGCCAGCAGCTTATCCGGGGAGCTGTTTTTT. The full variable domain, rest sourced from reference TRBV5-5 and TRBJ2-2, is DAGVTQSPTHLIKTRGQQVTLRCSPISGHKSVSWYQQVLGQGPQFIFQYYEKEERGRGNFPDRFSARQFPNYSSELNVNALLLGDSALYLCASSLSGELFFGEGSRLTVL.

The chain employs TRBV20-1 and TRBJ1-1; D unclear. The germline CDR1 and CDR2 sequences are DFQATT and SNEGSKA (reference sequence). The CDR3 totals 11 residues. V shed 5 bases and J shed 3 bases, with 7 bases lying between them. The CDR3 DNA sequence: TGCAGTGCTTACCGGGACACTGAAGCTTTCTTT. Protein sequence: CSAYRDTEAFF.

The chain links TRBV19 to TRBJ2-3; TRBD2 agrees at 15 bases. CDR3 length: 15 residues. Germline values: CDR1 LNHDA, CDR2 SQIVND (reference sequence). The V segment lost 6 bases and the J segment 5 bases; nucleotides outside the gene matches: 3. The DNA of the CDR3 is TGTGCCAGTAGAGGGACTAGCGGGGGGAAAGATACGCAGTATTTT. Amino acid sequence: CASRGTSGGKDTQYF.

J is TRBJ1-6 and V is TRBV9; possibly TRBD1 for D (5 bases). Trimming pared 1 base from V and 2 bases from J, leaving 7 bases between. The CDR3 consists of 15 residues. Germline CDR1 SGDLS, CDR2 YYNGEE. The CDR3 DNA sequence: TGTGCCAGCAGCGTACAGGACACCTATAATTCACCCCTCCACTTT. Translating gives CASSVQDTYNSPLHF. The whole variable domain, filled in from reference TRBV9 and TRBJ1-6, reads DSGVTQTPKHLITATGQRVTLRCSPRSGDLSVYWYQQSLDQGLQFLIQYYNGEERAKGNILERFSAQQFPDLHSELNLSSLELGDSALYFCASSVQDTYNSPLHFGNGTRLTVT.

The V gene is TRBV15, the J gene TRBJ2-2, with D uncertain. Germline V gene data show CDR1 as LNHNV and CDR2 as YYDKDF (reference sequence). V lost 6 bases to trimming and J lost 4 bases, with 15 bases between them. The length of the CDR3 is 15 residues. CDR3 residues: CATSPRDVGTGELFF. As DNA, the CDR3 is TGTGCCACCAGTCCTAGGGATGTGGGCACCGGGGAGCTGTTTTTT.

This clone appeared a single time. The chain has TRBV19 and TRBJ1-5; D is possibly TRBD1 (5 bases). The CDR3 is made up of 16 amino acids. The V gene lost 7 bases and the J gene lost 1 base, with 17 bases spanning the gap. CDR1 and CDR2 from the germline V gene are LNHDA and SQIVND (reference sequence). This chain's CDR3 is CASNPSRQLSNQPQHF. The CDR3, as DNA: TGTGCCAGTAACCCTTCAAGACAGCTCAGCAATCAGCCCCAGCATTTT.

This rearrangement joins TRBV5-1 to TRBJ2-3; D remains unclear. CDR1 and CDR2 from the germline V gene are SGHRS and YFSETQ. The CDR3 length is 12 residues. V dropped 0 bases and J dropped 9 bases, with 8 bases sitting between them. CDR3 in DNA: TGCGCCAGCAGCTTGGAGTCTGGGACGCAGTATTTT. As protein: CASSLESGTQYF.

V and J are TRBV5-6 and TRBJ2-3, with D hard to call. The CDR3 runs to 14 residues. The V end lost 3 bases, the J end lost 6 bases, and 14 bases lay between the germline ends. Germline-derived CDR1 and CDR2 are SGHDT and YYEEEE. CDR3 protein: CASSSGRAMDTQYF. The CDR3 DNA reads TGTGCCAGCAGCTCGGGCCGCGCGATGGATACGCAGTATTTT.

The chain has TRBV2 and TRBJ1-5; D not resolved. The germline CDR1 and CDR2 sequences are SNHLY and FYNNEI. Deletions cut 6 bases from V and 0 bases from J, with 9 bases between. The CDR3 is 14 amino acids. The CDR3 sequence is CASSTIPSNQPQHF. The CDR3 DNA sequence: TGTGCCAGCAGCACAATTCCTAGCAATCAGCCCCAGCATTTT. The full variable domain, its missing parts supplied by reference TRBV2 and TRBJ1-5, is EPEVTQTPSHQVTQMGQEVILRCVPISNHLYFYWYRQILGQKVEFLVSFYNNEISEKSEIFDDQFSVERPDGSNFTLKIRSTKLEDSAMYFCASSTIPSNQPQHFGDGTRLSIL.

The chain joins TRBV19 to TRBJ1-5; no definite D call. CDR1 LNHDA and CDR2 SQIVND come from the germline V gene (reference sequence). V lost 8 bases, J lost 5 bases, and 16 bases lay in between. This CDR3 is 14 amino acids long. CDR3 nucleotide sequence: TGTGCCAGTGTTATCAGGTTTGGAGATCAGCCCCAGCATTTT. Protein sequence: CASVIRFGDQPQHF.

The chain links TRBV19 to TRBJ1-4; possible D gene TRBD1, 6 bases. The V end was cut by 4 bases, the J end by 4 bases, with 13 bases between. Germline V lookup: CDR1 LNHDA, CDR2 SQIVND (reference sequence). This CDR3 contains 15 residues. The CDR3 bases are TGTGCCAGTAGTAAGGGGACAAGGAGTAATGAAAAACTGTTTTTT. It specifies CASSKGTRSNEKLFF.

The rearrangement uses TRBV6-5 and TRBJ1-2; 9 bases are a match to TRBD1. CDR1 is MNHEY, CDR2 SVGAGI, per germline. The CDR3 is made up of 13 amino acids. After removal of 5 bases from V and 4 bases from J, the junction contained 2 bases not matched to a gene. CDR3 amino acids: CASSGGQGYGYTF. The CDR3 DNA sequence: TGTGCCAGCAGTGGGGGACAGGGCTATGGCTACACCTTC.

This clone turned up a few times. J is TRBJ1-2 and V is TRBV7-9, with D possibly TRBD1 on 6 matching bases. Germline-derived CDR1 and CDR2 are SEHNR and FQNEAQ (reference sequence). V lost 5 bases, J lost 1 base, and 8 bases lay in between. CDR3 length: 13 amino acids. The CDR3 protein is CASSKDSNYGYTF. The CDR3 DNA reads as TGTGCCAGCAGCAAGGACAGTAACTATGGCTACACCTTC.

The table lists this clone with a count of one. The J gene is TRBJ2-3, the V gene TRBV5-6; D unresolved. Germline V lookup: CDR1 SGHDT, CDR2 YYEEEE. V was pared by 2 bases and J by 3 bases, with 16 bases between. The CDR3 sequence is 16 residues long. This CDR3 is CASSFRRNIRTDTQYF. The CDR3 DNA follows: TGTGCCAGCAGCTTCCGACGGAACATAAGGACAGATACGCAGTATTTT.

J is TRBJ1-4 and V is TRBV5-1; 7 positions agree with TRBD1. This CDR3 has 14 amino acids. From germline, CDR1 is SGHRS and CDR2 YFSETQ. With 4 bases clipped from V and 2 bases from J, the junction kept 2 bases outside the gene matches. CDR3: CASSDRVTNEKLFF. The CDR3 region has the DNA TGCGCCAGCAGCGACAGGGTCACTAATGAAAAACTGTTTTTT.

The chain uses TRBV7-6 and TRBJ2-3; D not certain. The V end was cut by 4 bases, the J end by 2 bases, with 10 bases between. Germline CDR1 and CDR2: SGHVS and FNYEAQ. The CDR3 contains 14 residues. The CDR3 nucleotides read TGTGCCAGCAGCTCCCGTCGGGTCACAGATACGCAGTATTTT. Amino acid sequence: CASSSRRVTDTQYF.

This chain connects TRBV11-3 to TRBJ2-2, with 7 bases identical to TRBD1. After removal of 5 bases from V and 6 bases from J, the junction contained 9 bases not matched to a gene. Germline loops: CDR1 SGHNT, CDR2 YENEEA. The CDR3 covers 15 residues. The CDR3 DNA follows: TGTGCCAGCAGCCCATGGACAGGTGGGCCCGGGGAGCTGTTTTTT. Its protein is CASSPWTGGPGELFF.

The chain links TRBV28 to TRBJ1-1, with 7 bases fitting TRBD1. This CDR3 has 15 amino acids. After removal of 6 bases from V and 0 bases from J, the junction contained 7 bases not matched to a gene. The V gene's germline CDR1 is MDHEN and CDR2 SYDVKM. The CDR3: CASRPQQGMNTEAFF. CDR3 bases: TGTGCCAGCAGACCCCAACAGGGGATGAACACTGAAGCTTTCTTT.

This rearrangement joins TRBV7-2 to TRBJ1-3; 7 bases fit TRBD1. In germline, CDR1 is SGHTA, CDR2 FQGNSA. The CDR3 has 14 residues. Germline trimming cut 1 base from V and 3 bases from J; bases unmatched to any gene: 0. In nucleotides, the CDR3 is TGTGCCAGCAGCTTAGGACAGGGTGGAAACACCATATATTTT. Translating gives CASSLGQGGNTIYF.

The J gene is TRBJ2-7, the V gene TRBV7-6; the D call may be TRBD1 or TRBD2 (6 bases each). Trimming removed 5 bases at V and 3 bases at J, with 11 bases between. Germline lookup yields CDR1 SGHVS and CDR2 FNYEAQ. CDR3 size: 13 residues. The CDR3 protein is CASSPRGLYEQYF. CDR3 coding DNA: TGTGCCAGCAGCCCCCGGGGGCTCTACGAGCAGTACTTC.

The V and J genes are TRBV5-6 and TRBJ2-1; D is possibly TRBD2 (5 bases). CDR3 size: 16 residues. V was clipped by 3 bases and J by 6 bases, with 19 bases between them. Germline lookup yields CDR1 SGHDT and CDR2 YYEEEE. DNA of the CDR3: TGTGCCAGCAGCTCCTTGGACCCGAGCGGTTCCAATGAGCAGTTCTTC. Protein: CASSSLDPSGSNEQFF. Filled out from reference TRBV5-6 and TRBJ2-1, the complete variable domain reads DAGVTQSPTHLIKTRGQQVTLRCSPKSGHDTVSWYQQALGQGPQFIFQYYEEEERQRGNFPDRFSGHQFPNYSSELNVNALLLGDSALYLCASSSLDPSGSNEQFFGPGTRLTVL.

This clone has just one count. The CDR3 nucleotides are TGTGCCAGCAGCTCGGGACAGGTCGGGAATGAAAAACTGTTTTTT. Encoded protein: CASSSGQVGNEKLFF. The V call is TRBV5-4, the J call TRBJ1-4; 8 nucleotides agree with TRBD1. V lost 3 bases to trimming and J lost 5 bases; unmatched junction nucleotides: 6. Looked up from germline, CDR1 is SGHNT and CDR2 is YYREEE (reference sequence). CDR3 length equals 15 residues.

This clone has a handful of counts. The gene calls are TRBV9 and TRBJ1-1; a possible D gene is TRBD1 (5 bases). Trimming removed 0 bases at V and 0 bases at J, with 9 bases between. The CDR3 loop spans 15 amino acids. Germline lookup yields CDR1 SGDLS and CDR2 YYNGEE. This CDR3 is CASSVGGWMNTEAFF. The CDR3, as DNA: TGTGCCAGCAGCGTAGGGGGGTGGATGAACACTGAAGCTTTCTTT.

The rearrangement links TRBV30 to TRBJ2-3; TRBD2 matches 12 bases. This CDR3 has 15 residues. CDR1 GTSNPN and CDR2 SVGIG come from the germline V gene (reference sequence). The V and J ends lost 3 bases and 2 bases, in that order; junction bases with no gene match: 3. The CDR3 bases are TGTGCCTGGAGCGGACTAGCGGGGTACACAGATACGCAGTATTTT. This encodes CAWSGLAGYTDTQYF.

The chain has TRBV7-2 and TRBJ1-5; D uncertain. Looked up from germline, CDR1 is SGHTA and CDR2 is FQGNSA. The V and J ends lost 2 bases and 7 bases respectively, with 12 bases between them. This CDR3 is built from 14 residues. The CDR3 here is CASSLNAGQQPQHF. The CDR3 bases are TGTGCCAGCAGCTTAAACGCTGGGCAGCAGCCCCAGCATTTT.